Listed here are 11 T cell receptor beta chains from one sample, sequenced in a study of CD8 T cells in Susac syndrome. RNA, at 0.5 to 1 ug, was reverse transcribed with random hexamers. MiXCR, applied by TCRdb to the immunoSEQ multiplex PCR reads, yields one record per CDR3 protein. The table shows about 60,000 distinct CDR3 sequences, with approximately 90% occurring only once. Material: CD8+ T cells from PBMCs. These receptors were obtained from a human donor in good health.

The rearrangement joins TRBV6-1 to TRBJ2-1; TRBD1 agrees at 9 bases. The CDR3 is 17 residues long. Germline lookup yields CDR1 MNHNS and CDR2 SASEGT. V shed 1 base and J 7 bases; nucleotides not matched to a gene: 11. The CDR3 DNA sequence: TGTGCCAGCAGTGAAGAAATAGTGGGACAGGGCTGGAATGAGCAGTTCTTC. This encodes CASSEEIVGQGWNEQFF.

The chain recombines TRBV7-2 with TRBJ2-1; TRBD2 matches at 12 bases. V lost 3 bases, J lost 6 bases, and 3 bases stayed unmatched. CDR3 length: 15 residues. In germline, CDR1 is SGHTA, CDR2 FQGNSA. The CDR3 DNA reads TGTGCCAGCAGCTTTTCTAGCGGGGGGGGCAATGAGCAGTTCTTC. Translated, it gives CASSFSSGGGNEQFF.

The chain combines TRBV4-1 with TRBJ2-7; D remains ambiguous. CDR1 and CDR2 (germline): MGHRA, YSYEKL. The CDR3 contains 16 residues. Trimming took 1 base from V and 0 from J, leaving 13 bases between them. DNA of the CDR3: TGCGCCAGCAGCCAAGTTTCAGGATCTGACTCCTACGAGCAGTACTTC. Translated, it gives CASSQVSGSDSYEQYF.

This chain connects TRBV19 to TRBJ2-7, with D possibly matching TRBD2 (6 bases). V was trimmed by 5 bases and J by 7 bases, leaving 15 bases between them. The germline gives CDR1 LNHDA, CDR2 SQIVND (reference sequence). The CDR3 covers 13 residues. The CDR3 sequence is CASSFTEGNEQYF. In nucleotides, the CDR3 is TGTGCCAGTAGTTTCACGGAGGGGAATGAGCAGTACTTC. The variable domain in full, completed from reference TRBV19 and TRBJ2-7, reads DGGITQSPKYLFRKEGQNVTLSCEQNLNHDAMYWYRQDPGQGLRLIYYSQIVNDFQKGDIAEGYSVSREKKESFPLTVTSAQKNPTAFYLCASSFTEGNEQYFGPGTRLTVT.

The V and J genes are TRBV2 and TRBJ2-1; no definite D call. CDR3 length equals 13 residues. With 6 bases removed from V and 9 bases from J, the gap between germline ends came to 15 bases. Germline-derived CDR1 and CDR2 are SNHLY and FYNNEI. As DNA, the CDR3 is TGTGCCAGCAGGGCTTCCGTCATGGGTGAGCAGTTCTTC. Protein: CASRASVMGEQFF. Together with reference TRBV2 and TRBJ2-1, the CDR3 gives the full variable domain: EPEVTQTPSHQVTQMGQEVILRCVPISNHLYFYWYRQILGQKVEFLVSFYNNEISEKSEIFDDQFSVERPDGSNFTLKIRSTKLEDSAMYFCASRASVMGEQFFGPGTRLTVL.

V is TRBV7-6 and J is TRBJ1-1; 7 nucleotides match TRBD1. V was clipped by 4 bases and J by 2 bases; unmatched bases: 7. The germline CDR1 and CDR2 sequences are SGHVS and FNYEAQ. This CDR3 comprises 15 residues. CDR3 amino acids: CASSSRQGTNTEAFF. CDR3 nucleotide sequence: TGTGCCAGCAGCTCCCGACAGGGAACTAACACTGAAGCTTTCTTT.

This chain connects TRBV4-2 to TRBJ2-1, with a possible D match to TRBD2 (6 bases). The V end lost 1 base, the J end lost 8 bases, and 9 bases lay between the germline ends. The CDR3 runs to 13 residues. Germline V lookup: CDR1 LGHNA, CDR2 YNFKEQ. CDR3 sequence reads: CASSQVLADEQFF. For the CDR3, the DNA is TGTGCCAGCAGCCAAGTACTAGCCGATGAGCAGTTCTTC.

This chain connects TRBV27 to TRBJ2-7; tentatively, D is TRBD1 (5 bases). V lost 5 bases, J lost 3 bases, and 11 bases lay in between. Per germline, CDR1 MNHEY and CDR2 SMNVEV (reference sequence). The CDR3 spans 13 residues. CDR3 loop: CASSHDRNYEQYF. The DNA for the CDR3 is TGTGCCAGCAGTCACGACAGAAACTACGAGCAGTACTTC.

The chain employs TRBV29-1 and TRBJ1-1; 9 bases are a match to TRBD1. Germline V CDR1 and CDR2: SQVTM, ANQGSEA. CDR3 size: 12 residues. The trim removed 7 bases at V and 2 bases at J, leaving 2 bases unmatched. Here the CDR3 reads CSETGGNTEAFF. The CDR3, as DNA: TGCAGCGAAACAGGGGGCAACACTGAAGCTTTCTTT.

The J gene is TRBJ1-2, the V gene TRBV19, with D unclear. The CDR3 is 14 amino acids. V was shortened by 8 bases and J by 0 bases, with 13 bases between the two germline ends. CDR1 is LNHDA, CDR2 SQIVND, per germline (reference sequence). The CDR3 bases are TGTGCCAGTGGCAATATTAGGGCTAACTATGGCTACACCTTC. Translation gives CASGNIRANYGYTF.

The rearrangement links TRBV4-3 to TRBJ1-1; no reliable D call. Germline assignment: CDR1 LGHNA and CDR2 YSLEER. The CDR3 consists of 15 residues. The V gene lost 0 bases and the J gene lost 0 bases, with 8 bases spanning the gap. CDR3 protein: CASSQDWVMNTEAFF. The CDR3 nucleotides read TGCGCCAGCAGCCAAGACTGGGTGATGAACACTGAAGCTTTCTTT.